This paragraph covers one TCR beta chain sequence. These data belong to a study of control samples from healthy donors and cancer patients. Sequenced by immunoSEQ multiplex PCR; TCRdb stores in-frame clones only, minus some. Among some 150,000 clones, approximately 96% were seen once, and the ten largest hold approximately 0.93%. Germline V gene lookup returns CDR1 KGHSY and CDR2 FQNENV. V was clipped by 0 bases and J by 4 bases, with 12 bases between them. This CDR3 has 16 amino acids. Source material: blood. This chain uses TRBV16 with TRBJ2-2; D call uncertain. The clonotype originates from a woman aged 25 to 45 in good health. Here the CDR3 DNA reads TGTGCCAGCAGCCAATCGATACTCCCCTCCACCGGGGAGCTGTTTTTT. Amino acid sequence: CASSQSILPSTGELFF.